What follows are 2 T cell receptor beta chains derived from one specimen sequenced in a study of blood T cell repertoires in COVID-19 (dated by TCRdb to the early 2020s). Library preparation was by the immunoSEQ multiplex PCR assay. The immuneACCESS repertoire file appears here via TCRdb, limited to in-frame rearrangements. These files lack a portion of the clones; in checked studies, under half of the deficit traces to unresolved V genes, and the cause of the others is not known. The sample table lists 55,000 to 80,000 clones, more than 70% of them with a count of one. Around 5% of the sample comes from the top ten. The sequencing sample was made of peripheral blood. The receptor source for this set is a man aged 50-59 years with active COVID-19.

This chain connects TRBV4-2 to TRBJ2-3; no definite D call. The CDR3 is 16 amino acids. Between the trimmed V and J ends, which lost 1 base and 0 bases, there was a span of 11 bases. The V gene's germline CDR1 is LGHNA and CDR2 YNFKEQ. The chain's CDR3 is CASSQGIGSSTDTQYF. The DNA of the CDR3 is TGTGCCAGCAGCCAAGGTATCGGTTCTAGCACAGATACGCAGTATTTT.

The V and J genes are TRBV14 and TRBJ2-3, with TRBD2 as a possible D gene (6 bases). The germline V and J ends were trimmed by 4 bases and 0 bases, with 17 bases remaining between them. Germline values: CDR1 SGHDN, CDR2 FVKESK. The CDR3 totals 17 residues. CDR3 sequence (DNA): TGTGCCAGCAGCCCCGGAAGGACTACCGCTAGCACAGATACGCAGTATTTT. It encodes CASSPGRTTASTDTQYF.